These 15 T cell receptor beta chains were all obtained from the same sample, sequenced in a study of HIV-infected patients and healthy controls (dated by TCRdb to 2013 to 2016). Whole blood was used without cell fractionation, so all unsorted peripheral T cells were reflected in the repertoire. Library generation was performed with 5' RACE. The sequencer listed for this sample is Illumina MiSeq. SuperScript III was used to reverse transcribe 500 ng RNA with primers targeting the alpha and beta constant regions. Separate alpha and beta chain libraries were generated by chain-specific third strand synthesis with multiplexing indices. TCRdb's own reprocessing of the public reads used fastp at Q25 and MiXCR and kept productive beta chains. Each CDR3 protein appears once, grouped with its most common genes and DNA. The sample includes roughly 25,000 distinct CDR3 sequences, with 8.5% to 9% observed a single time. Approximately 4% of the sample is in the top ten clones.

The sequencing input was blood. These receptors came from an adult in good health.

Sample share makes this clonotype medium-sized. This rearrangement joins TRBV28 to TRBJ2-3; D possibly corresponds to TRBD1 (5 bases). Germline CDR1 MDHEN, CDR2 SYDVKM. V was cut by 8 bases and J by 4 bases, with 19 bases left in between. The length of the CDR3 is 15 residues. The CDR3 region is CASGMGTGSADTQYF. DNA of the CDR3: TGTGCCAGCGGAATGGGTACAGGCTCAGCAGATACGCAGTATTTT. The variable domain in full, completed from reference TRBV28 and TRBJ2-3, reads DVKVTQSSRYLVKRTGEKVFLECVQDMDHENMFWYRQDPGLGLRLIYFSYDVKMKEKGDIPEGYSVSREKKERFSLILESASTNQTSMYLCASGMGTGSADTQYFGPGTRLTVL.

In this sample, this clonotype turned up many times. V and J are TRBV6-5 and TRBJ1-4; unclear D gene. CDR1 is MNHEY and CDR2 is SVGAGI in the germline V gene. The CDR3 length is 16 residues. Trimming pared 6 bases from V and 8 bases from J, leaving 22 bases between. CDR3 nucleotides: TGTGCCAGCAGGTTAACAGCGACGTTCGCGAAAGAAAAACTGTTTTTT. Encoded protein: CASRLTATFAKEKLFF.

This clonotype was seen ten or more times. This chain links TRBV19 with TRBJ1-5, with D possibly being TRBD1 (5 bases). The CDR3 contains 15 residues. V shed 3 bases and J shed 6 bases, with 15 bases lying between them. The V gene's germline CDR1 is LNHDA and CDR2 SQIVND (reference sequence). The CDR3 sequence: CASSIWQGGGQPQHF. The CDR3 DNA reads TGTGCCAGTAGTATCTGGCAGGGCGGCGGTCAGCCCCAGCATTTT.

This clonotype counts as medium-sized. The chain links TRBV27 to TRBJ1-6; tentatively, D is TRBD1 (5 bases). Trimming took off 6 bases at V and 8 bases at J, with 20 bases between the two ends. Per germline, CDR1 MNHEY and CDR2 SMNVEV (reference sequence). CDR3 length equals 16 residues. The DNA for the CDR3 is TGTGCCAGCAGCAGGGACCGTTCCTGGGGACATTCACCCCTCCACTTT. This sequence encodes CASSRDRSWGHSPLHF.

By sample share, this clonotype is medium-sized. This sequence joins TRBV18 and TRBJ2-7; tentative D call: TRBD2 (5 bases). There are 12 residues in the CDR3. Germline CDR1 is KGHSH and CDR2 is LQKENI. V was trimmed by 6 bases and J by 1 base, leaving 7 bases between them. CDR3 protein: CASSPGSYEQYF. The CDR3 DNA reads TGTGCCAGCTCCCCGGGGTCCTACGAGCAGTACTTC.

This clonotype was counted between two and nine times. This chain links TRBV12-3 or TRBV12-4 with TRBJ2-3; 7 positions match TRBD2. The CDR3 loop spans 14 amino acids. V dropped 7 bases and J dropped 10; count of bases not matched to a gene: 14. CDR3 in amino acids: CASIPGGVNGPQYF. The CDR3 DNA is TGTGCCAGCATCCCTGGGGGGGTTAATGGCCCGCAGTATTTT.

This clonotype was recorded many times. The chain couples TRBV19 to TRBJ2-2, with no clear D. Trimming shortened V by 3 bases and J by 0 bases, and 8 bases separated the two germline ends. There are 15 residues in the CDR3. The germline V gene has CDR1 LNHDA and CDR2 SQIVND (reference sequence). The CDR3 loop reads CASSIGSPNTGELFF. The CDR3 nucleotides are TGTGCCAGTAGTATTGGTAGTCCGAACACCGGGGAGCTGTTTTTT.

This clonotype was picked up a small number of times. This rearrangement joins TRBV7-8 to TRBJ1-2; D call uncertain. The CDR3 runs 15 residues. Trimming shortened V by 1 base and J by 3 bases, and 12 bases separated the two germline ends. Germline CDR1 reads SGHVS; CDR2 reads FQNEAQ. The CDR3 region is CASSLGGGQHYGYTF. CDR3 in DNA: TGTGCCAGCAGCTTAGGAGGCGGCCAGCACTATGGCTACACCTTC. The variable domain in full, with the rest retrieved from reference TRBV7-8 and TRBJ1-2, is GAGVSQSPRYKVAKRGQDVALRCDPISGHVSLFWYQQALGQGPEFLTYFQNEAQLDKSGLPSDRFFAERPEGSVSTLKIQRTQQEDSAVYLCASSLGGGQHYGYTFGSGTRLTVV.

This clonotype was recorded many times. This rearrangement joins TRBV29-1 to TRBJ2-7; 8 bases line up with TRBD2. The CDR3 extends over 16 amino acids. Germline-derived CDR1 and CDR2 are SQVTM and ANQGSEA. Germline trimming cut 4 bases from V and 5 bases from J; bases unmatched to any gene: 16. CDR3 nucleotide sequence: TGCAGCGTTGGTCGCCGGGGGGGTACGTCCCGGGACGAGCAGTACTTC. It yields the protein CSVGRRGGTSRDEQYF.

At least ten counts were recorded for this clonotype. The chain recombines TRBV20-1 with TRBJ2-1; D possibly corresponds to TRBD2 (5 bases). Germline V gene sequence: CDR1 DFQATT, CDR2 SNEGSKA (reference sequence). CDR3 length: 18 amino acids. V was cut by 2 bases and J by 0 bases, with 20 bases left in between. CDR3 loop: CSARIRDPYSSSYNEQFF. As DNA, the CDR3 is TGCAGTGCTAGAATCCGGGATCCTTATTCCAGCTCCTACAATGAGCAGTTCTTC.

This clonotype has ten or more counts. The chain carries TRBV3-1 and TRBJ1-1; D gene uncertain. The germline V gene encodes CDR1 LGHDT and CDR2 YNNKEL (reference sequence). The CDR3 has 11 residues. The ends were cut back, 3 bases at V and 5 bases at J, with 4 bases in the middle. As DNA, the CDR3 is TGTGCCAGCAGCCAGCGGACTGAAGCTTTCTTT. Translating it yields CASSQRTEAFF.

This clonotype was recorded many times. V and J are TRBV5-1 and TRBJ2-6; D gene unclear. In germline, CDR1 is SGHRS, CDR2 YFSETQ. The ends were cut back, 4 bases at V and 0 bases at J, with 14 bases in the middle. The CDR3 consists of 17 residues. The CDR3 sequence: CASSPAGSYSGANVLTF. The DNA for the CDR3 is TGCGCCAGCAGCCCCGCAGGATCGTACTCTGGGGCCAACGTCCTGACTTTC.

This clonotype was counted at least ten times. This rearrangement joins TRBV5-6 to TRBJ1-2, with D unclear. V lost 6 bases to trimming and J lost 6 bases, with 27 bases between them. The CDR3 totals 17 residues. Looked up from germline, CDR1 is SGHDT and CDR2 is YYEEEE. The CDR3 nucleotides are TGTGCCAGCACCCCTTCATTAGGTCTTCGCCGATCCCATGGCTACACCTTC. This sequence encodes CASTPSLGLRRSHGYTF.

A remark on this clonotype: A much larger clone lies one base from this, so it may be a read error. This chain links TRBV12-3 or TRBV12-4 with TRBJ2-2, with a weak D call TRBD2 (6 bases). The CDR3 is 16 residues long. This CDR3 reads CASSLLGGENNGELFF. In DNA form, the CDR3 reads TGTGCCAGCAGTTTATTAGGAGGGGAGAACAACGGGGAGCTGTTTTTT.

DNA for the CDR3: TGTGCCAGCAGCTCGACAAAGAACACTGAAGCTTTCTTT. Its protein product is CASSSTKNTEAFF. The rearrangement joins TRBV14 to TRBJ1-1; D is undetermined. Germline assignment: CDR1 SGHDN and CDR2 FVKESK. V was trimmed by 5 bases and J by 1 base, leaving 8 bases between them. The CDR3 is made up of 13 amino acids.